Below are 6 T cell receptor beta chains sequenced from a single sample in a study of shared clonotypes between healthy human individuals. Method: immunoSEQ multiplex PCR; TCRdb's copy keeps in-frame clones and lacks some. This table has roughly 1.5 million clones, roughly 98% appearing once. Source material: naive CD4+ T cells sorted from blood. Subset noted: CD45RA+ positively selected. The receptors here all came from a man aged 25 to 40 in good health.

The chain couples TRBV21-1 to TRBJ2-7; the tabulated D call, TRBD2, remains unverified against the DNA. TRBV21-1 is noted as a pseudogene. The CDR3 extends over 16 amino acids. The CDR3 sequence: CASSSSGFSYCYEQYF. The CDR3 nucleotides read TGTGCCAGCAGCAGTAGCGGGTTCTCCTATTGCTACGAGCAGTACTTC.

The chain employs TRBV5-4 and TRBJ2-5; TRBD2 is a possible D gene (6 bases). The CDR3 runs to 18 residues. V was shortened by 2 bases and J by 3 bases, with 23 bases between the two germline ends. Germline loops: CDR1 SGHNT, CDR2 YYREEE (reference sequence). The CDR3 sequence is CASSFGGRQGVMEETQYF. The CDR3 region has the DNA TGTGCCAGCAGCTTCGGTGGGAGGCAGGGTGTGATGGAAGAGACCCAGTACTTC. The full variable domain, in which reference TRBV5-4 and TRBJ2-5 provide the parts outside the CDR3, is ETGVTQSPTHLIKTRGQQVTLRCSSQSGHNTVSWYQQALGQGPQFIFQYYREEENGRGNFPPRFSGLQFPNYSSELNVNALELDDSALYLCASSFGGRQGVMEETQYFGPGTRLLVL.

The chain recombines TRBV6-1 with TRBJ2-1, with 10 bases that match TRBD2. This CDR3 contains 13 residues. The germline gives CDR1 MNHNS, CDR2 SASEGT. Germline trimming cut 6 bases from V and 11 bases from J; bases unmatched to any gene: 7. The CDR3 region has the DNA TGTGCCAGCAGAGGGCTAGCGGGAGTTAAGCAGTTCTTC. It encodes CASRGLAGVKQFF.

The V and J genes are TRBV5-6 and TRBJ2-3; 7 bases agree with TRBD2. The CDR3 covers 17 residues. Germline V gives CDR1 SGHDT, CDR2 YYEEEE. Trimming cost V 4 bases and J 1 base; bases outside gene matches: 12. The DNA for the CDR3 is TGTGCCAGCAGCCCGGTGGGGCTAGCGGACCGCACAGATACGCAGTATTTT. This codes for CASSPVGLADRTDTQYF.

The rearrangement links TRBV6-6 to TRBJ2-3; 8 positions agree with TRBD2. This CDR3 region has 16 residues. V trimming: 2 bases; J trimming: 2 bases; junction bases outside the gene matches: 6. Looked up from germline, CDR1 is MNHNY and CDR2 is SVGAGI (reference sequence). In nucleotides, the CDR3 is TGTGCCAGCAGTTACGGGGCGGGAGGACCCACAGATACGCAGTATTTT. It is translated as CASSYGAGGPTDTQYF.

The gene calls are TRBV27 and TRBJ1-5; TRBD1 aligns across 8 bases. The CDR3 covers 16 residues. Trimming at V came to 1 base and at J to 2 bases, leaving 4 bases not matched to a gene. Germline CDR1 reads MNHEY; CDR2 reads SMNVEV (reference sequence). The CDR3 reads CASSLFAGGGNQPQHF. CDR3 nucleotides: TGTGCCAGCAGTTTATTTGCAGGGGGCGGCAATCAGCCCCAGCATTTT.